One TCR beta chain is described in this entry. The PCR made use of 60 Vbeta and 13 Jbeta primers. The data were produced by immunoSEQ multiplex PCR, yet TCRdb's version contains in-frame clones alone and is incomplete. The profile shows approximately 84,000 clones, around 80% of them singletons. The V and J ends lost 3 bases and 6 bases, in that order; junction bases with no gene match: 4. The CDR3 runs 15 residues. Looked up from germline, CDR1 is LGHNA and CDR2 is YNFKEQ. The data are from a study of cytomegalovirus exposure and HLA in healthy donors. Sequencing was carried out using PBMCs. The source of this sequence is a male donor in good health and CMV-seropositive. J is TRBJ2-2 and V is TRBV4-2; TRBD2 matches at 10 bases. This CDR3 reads CASSQLAGVAGELFF. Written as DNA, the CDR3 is TGTGCCAGCAGCCAGCTAGCGGGAGTCGCCGGGGAGCTGTTTTTT.